This is a list of T cell receptor beta chains from one sample in a study of human T cells and chemical hapten exposure. TCRdb itself ran the RACE reads through MiXCR, one entry per CDR3 protein. This sample yields around 190,000 distinct CDR3 sequences, of which 20% to 25% are seen a single time; approximately 6.7% belongs to the top ten. This specimen consisted of whole blood, obtained in connection with sensitization to the hapten diphenylcyclopropenone (DPC). These receptors were taken from a woman in her forties or fifties with alopecia areata. Some clones in this sample may be carry-over from other donors' samples. CDR3s leave out the opening cysteine and the closing phenylalanine or tryptophan. Each record gives: CDR3 length, J gene, V gene, CDR3 protein.

16,TRBJ1-1,TRBV4-2,ASSQDRPGQGARGKAF
11,TRBJ2-3,TRBV12-3/TRBV12-4,ASSSLRIPTQY
16,TRBJ2-3,TRBV4-2,ASSQERSTGGRTDTQY
12,TRBJ2-1,TRBV20-1,SARSGNSYNEQF
12,TRBJ1-1,TRBV6-1,ASGKVLEGTEAF
11,TRBJ2-1,TRBV20-1,SASGRGFNEQF
11,TRBJ2-4,TRBV20-1,SAGWDSKNIQY
12,TRBJ1-1,TRBV3-1,ASSQPAGTTAAF
11,TRBJ1-2,TRBV30,AWRPPDGYGYT
12,TRBJ1-1,TRBV3-1,ASSPPSGTGEAF
12,TRBJ1-2,TRBV18,ASSYEGGYRGYT
11,TRBJ2-5,TRBV10-3,AISEYTQETQY
13,TRBJ1-1,TRBV3-1,ASSQDRGGATEAF
13,TRBJ2-3,TRBV29-1,SARPGRELLDTQY
14,TRBJ2-1,TRBV2,ASSEALAEGYNEQF
14,TRBJ1-5,TRBV12-3/TRBV12-4,ASSNHWDRENQPQH
14,TRBJ2-7,TRBV5-4,ASSFGGGTSSYEQY
12,TRBJ1-2,TRBV10-3,AISVDRGGYGYT
11,TRBJ1-5,TRBV6-2/TRBV6-3,ASSDLLNQPQH
13,TRBJ1-1,TRBV15,ATSRDHGANTEAF
14,TRBJ2-1,TRBV21-1,ASSKLRRVKYNEQF
12,TRBJ2-5,TRBV29-1,SVEDARGQETQY
10,TRBJ2-1,TRBV13,ASSLEWGSQF
15,TRBJ1-5,TRBV25-1,ASSSGAGANVGQPQH
13,TRBJ1-5,TRBV5-1,ASSLAGQVNQPQH
10,TRBJ2-1,TRBV24-1,ATSDPGGEQF
12,TRBJ1-2,TRBV20-1,SAREGDRSGGYT
18,TRBJ2-6,TRBV7-8,ASSLVGSLALTSGGNVLT
10,TRBJ2-5,TRBV20-1,SARASVQTQY
12,TRBJ1-2,TRBV9,ASSVNSPNYGYT
12,TRBJ1-4,TRBV2,ASSVDRGGEKLF
10,TRBJ2-2,TRBV5-6,ASSLLPGELF
12,TRBJ1-5,TRBV20-1,SASGSRQIQPQH
11,TRBJ1-6,TRBV5-5,ASSLSQGSPLH
14,TRBJ1-1,TRBV7-8,ASSALDRIMNTEAF
17,TRBJ2-5,TRBV6-2/TRBV6-3,ASSYEILAGARWGKTQY
15,TRBJ2-2,TRBV10-3,AIRRLAGGVYTGELF
13,TRBJ2-3,TRBV29-1,SVEVDSISTDTQY
12,TRBJ1-1,TRBV6-5,ASRSGTLNTEAF
13,TRBJ2-7,TRBV12-3/TRBV12-4,ASRMTGRGTYEQY
13,TRBJ2-7,TRBV5-1,ASSLATQGTYEQY
13,TRBJ2-1,TRBV20-1,SADIGTSGRDEQF
13,TRBJ1-1,TRBV5-1,ASSVYGTGGTEAF
13,TRBJ1-1,TRBV5-6,ASSFGGGMNTEAF
10,TRBJ2-7,TRBV29-1,STRTTSYEQY
11,TRBJ2-1,TRBV5-6,ASSFPGVNEQF
14,TRBJ2-1,TRBV29-1,SVVGSQLAGYNEQF
13,TRBJ2-5,TRBV15,ATSRGDRGQETQY
13,TRBJ2-1,TRBV10-3,AISGAGGPNNEQF
10,TRBJ2-7,TRBV29-1,SVLARPYEQY
13,TRBJ2-2,TRBV12-3/TRBV12-4,ASTQTGGGTGELF
15,TRBJ2-1,TRBV5-1,ASSWLGGSSSYNEQF
13,TRBJ1-4,TRBV19,ASSFTGTLGEKLF
11,TRBJ2-1,TRBV6-1,ASSLVDYNEQF
11,TRBJ1-2,TRBV7-9,ASSLVLDDGYT
12,TRBJ1-5,TRBV3-1,ASSQDSGNQPQH
13,TRBJ1-2,TRBV5-6,ASSLERDRLYGYT
12,TRBJ2-2,TRBV19,ASSRELNTGELF
13,TRBJ2-1,TRBV10-2,ASSLGAASYNEQF